This TCR beta chain was obtained from a study of Ad26.COV2.S vaccination and SARS-CoV-2 variants. Study background: Ad26.COV2.S given intramuscularly, once or twice 56 days apart. Study-wide results and limits: Whether participants received vaccine or placebo, their non-spike TCR breadth was similar.

The protocol was immunoSEQ multiplex PCR, while the TCRdb copy is restricted to in-frame clones and leaves out a portion. The sample gives about 350,000 clones, 70% to 90% of which show up once; about 3.5% is in the top ten. With regard to this clone: What it recognizes is unknown.

Sample treatment: some 20 received Ad26.COV2.S at low or high dose, single or two shots; 5 received placebo; per-sample allocation not given. Each sample was drawn 63 days after the first injection (of vaccine or placebo). Sequenced here: peripheral blood, sampled in a trial of Ad26.COV2.S vaccine versus placebo. The receptor was isolated from a person aged 18 to 65 who received the Ad26.COV2.S COVID-19 vaccine or a placebo.

The CDR3 here is CASSMINEKLFF. CDR3 DNA sequence: TGTGCCAGTAGTATGATTAATGAAAAACTGTTTTTT. The V gene is TRBV19, the J gene TRBJ1-4; D is uncertain. This CDR3 is built from 12 residues. Germline V CDR1 and CDR2: LNHDA, SQIVND (reference sequence). Trimming removed 3 bases from V and 4 bases from J, with 3 bases in between.